Below, one T cell receptor beta chain is given with its context. The antigen remains unidentified. The sample originates from a study of blood T cells in healthy people across ages. Regarding the study as a whole: Because sorting was not performed, PBMCs prevented conclusive naive versus antigen-experienced comparison.

The CDR3 extends over 13 amino acids. V lost 4 bases, J lost 10 bases, and 8 bases stayed unmatched. From germline, CDR1 is SGHKS and CDR2 YYEKEE (reference sequence). Next came a second PCR, run for about 7 to 11 cycles, which used a sample-barcoded 5' primer along with a J-beta primer mix. In TCRdb, the 5' RACE reads were re-called with MiXCR into one record per CDR3 protein. This sample has approximately 780,000 distinct CDR3 sequences; around 24% occur once, and the top ten carry about 3%. The same sample was also studied in work on T cells of mothers and their children.

The J gene is TRBJ2-1, the V gene TRBV5-5, with 7 bases that match TRBD2. The clonotype comes from a boy between 5 and 17 years old in good health. Sequencing input: blood. Written as DNA, the CDR3 is TGTGCCAGCAGCCGCAACCTGGGAGGGGAGCAGTTCTTC. This codes for CASSRNLGGEQFF.